The 16 T cell receptor beta chains below come from one sample, sequenced in a study of blood T cell repertoires in COVID-19. Clones were sequenced by immunoSEQ multiplex PCR, and TCRdb holds only the in-frame ones, with some missing. The sample consists of 79,000 or so clones, 80% to 90% of them appearing once. The sample comprised peripheral blood. These receptor sequences come from a human donor in a cohort sampled during active COVID-19.

The chain couples TRBV28 to TRBJ1-5; 9 positions match TRBD1. Germline V gives CDR1 MDHEN, CDR2 SYDVKM. Germline trimming cut 8 bases from V and 5 bases from J; bases unmatched to any gene: 4. This CDR3 spans 13 amino acids. This chain's CDR3 is CASGQGRHQPQHF. The CDR3 DNA follows: TGTGCCAGCGGACAGGGGCGCCATCAGCCCCAGCATTTT.

Written as DNA, the CDR3 is TGTGCCAGTAGGGAGGTCGGCGGGACCTACGAGCAGTACTTC. It is translated as CASREVGGTYEQYF. This chain connects TRBV19 to TRBJ2-7; tentatively, D is TRBD2 (6 bases). The CDR3 consists of 14 residues. CDR1 and CDR2 from the germline V gene are LNHDA and SQIVND (reference sequence). The germline V and J ends were trimmed by 6 bases and 2 bases, with 14 bases remaining between them.

The V call is TRBV5-5, the J call TRBJ2-3; a weak D match, TRBD2 (6 bases). CDR1 SGHKS and CDR2 YYEKEE come from the germline V gene (reference sequence). V was pared by 4 bases and J by 3 bases, with 30 bases between. There are 20 residues in the CDR3. CDR3 amino acids: CASSPLGRESLSGTTDTQYF. The CDR3 nucleotides read TGTGCCAGCAGCCCCCTGGGTCGGGAGAGCCTGAGCGGCACTACAGATACGCAGTATTTT.

The chain links TRBV9 to TRBJ2-3; 10 bases line up with TRBD2. With 0 bases clipped from V and 4 bases from J, the junction kept 2 bases outside the gene matches. This CDR3 comprises 15 residues. The germline CDR1 and CDR2 sequences are SGDLS and YYNGEE. The CDR3 is CASSVASGSADTQYF. The CDR3 DNA reads TGTGCCAGCAGCGTAGCTAGCGGGAGTGCAGATACGCAGTATTTT.

The rearrangement links TRBV27 to TRBJ2-7, with 9 bases fitting TRBD1. Germline values: CDR1 MNHEY, CDR2 SMNVEV (reference sequence). J was trimmed by 2 bases and V by 5 bases; bases with no gene match: 13. There are 17 residues in the CDR3. The CDR3 spells CASSPSPDRGSTYEQYF. DNA for the CDR3: TGTGCCAGCAGTCCTAGCCCCGACAGGGGGAGTACCTACGAGCAGTACTTC.

This chain connects TRBV9 to TRBJ2-3, with 10 bases identical to TRBD1. Germline CDR1 SGDLS, CDR2 YYNGEE. This CDR3 spans 16 amino acids. V shed 4 bases and J 6 bases; nucleotides not matched to a gene: 11. CDR3 bases: TGTGCCAGCAGCACCCAGACAGGGGGCTTGGAGGATACGCAGTATTTT. It encodes CASSTQTGGLEDTQYF.

J is TRBJ2-3 and V is TRBV3-1 (or the pseudogene TRBV3-2), with TRBD2 identical over 11 bases. CDR1 and CDR2 (germline): LGHDT, YNNKEL (reference sequence). J was trimmed by 3 bases and V by 4 bases; bases with no gene match: 6. The CDR3 runs to 16 residues. CDR3 in DNA: TGTGCCAGCAGCCTACGACTAGCGGGAAGAACAGATACGCAGTATTTT. Translation: CASSLRLAGRTDTQYF.

V usage is TRBV15 and J usage is TRBJ2-3, with 9 bases that match TRBD2. Unmatched junction bases numbered 12, after V lost 2 bases and J lost 3 bases. Looked up from germline, CDR1 is LNHNV and CDR2 is YYDKDF (reference sequence). The CDR3 is 18 amino acids. The CDR3 nucleotides read TGTGCCACCAGCAGAACCCGTCATAGCGGGAGCTTGACAGATACGCAGTATTTT. The encoded protein is CATSRTRHSGSLTDTQYF.

This chain joins TRBV3-1 (or the pseudogene TRBV3-2) and TRBJ1-1, with 8 bases fitting TRBD1. V dropped 3 bases and J dropped 0; count of bases not matched to a gene: 18. The CDR3 is made up of 20 amino acids. Germline values: CDR1 LGHDT, CDR2 YNNKEL (reference sequence). CDR3 region: CASSQGRQGPELSVNTEAFF. CDR3 coding DNA: TGTGCCAGCAGCCAGGGACGACAGGGGCCCGAGCTGAGTGTGAACACTGAAGCTTTCTTT.

The V gene is TRBV13, the J gene TRBJ2-1; maybe TRBD1 (7 bases). This CDR3 has 16 residues. Per germline, CDR1 PRHDT and CDR2 FYEKMQ (reference sequence). V was trimmed by 2 bases and J by 6 bases, leaving 17 bases between them. The CDR3 DNA sequence: TGTGCCAGCAGCTTAAGGGGGGCAGGGGGAAGCAATGAGCAGTTCTTC. This translates into CASSLRGAGGSNEQFF.

The V call is TRBV28, the J call TRBJ2-7; TRBD2 aligns across 7 bases. CDR1 is MDHEN, CDR2 SYDVKM, per germline. V lost 6 bases and J lost 5; bases outside the gene matches: 10. The CDR3 has 14 amino acids. CDR3 nucleotides: TGTGCCAGCAGACGGGACTACTCGGCGGACGAGCAGTACTTC. It yields the protein CASRRDYSADEQYF.

V is TRBV5-8 and J is TRBJ1-1; possible D gene TRBD1, 6 bases. V lost 1 base and J 5 bases, leaving 12 bases between the germline ends. The CDR3 loop spans 14 amino acids. The germline V gene encodes CDR1 SGHTS and CDR2 YDEGEE. The CDR3 spells CASSLLQGGTEAFF. CDR3 sequence (DNA): TGTGCCAGCAGCTTGCTACAGGGAGGGACTGAAGCTTTCTTT.

Only one count was recorded for this clone. This chain joins TRBV5-1 and TRBJ2-7; D unclear. Germline assignment: CDR1 SGHRS and CDR2 YFSETQ. Between the trimmed V and J ends, which lost 3 bases and 6 bases, there was a span of 13 bases. CDR3 size: 13 residues. CDR3 sequence reads: CASSYNAEPEQYF. The CDR3 nucleotides are TGCGCCAGCAGCTATAACGCGGAGCCCGAGCAGTACTTC.

Concerning this clone itself: The same CDR3 arises from other DNA sequences in this sample as well. The rearrangement joins TRBV6-2 or TRBV6-3 to TRBJ2-7, with D perhaps matching TRBD2 (6 bases). Between the trimmed V and J ends, which lost 2 bases and 2 bases, there was a span of 22 bases. The CDR3 has 18 amino acids. Germline V CDR1 and CDR2: MNHEY, SVGEGT. The CDR3 region has the DNA TGTGCCAGCAGTTACCAGCGAAACCCCAGCGGGCTGGCCTACGAGCAGTACTTC. Translated: CASSYQRNPSGLAYEQYF.

In DNA form, the CDR3 reads TGTGCCAGCAGCGAGATGATGGTAGAAGCTGGAAACACCATATATTTT. This sequence encodes CASSEMMVEAGNTIYF. This chain links TRBV9 with TRBJ1-3; no clear D. The CDR3 totals 16 residues. Germline V gene sequence: CDR1 SGDLS, CDR2 YYNGEE. V was clipped by 3 bases and J by 2 bases, with 15 bases between them.

The chain carries TRBV28 and TRBJ1-5; D might be TRBD1 (6 bases). Trimming removed 8 bases from V and 0 bases from J, with 11 bases in between. CDR1 and CDR2 (germline): MDHEN, SYDVKM. The CDR3 runs 14 residues. CDR3 nucleotides: TGTGCCAGCGGTAGGGGGGGTAGCAATCAGCCCCAGCATTTT. Amino acids: CASGRGGSNQPQHF.